Listed here are 24 T cell receptor beta chains from one sample, sequenced in a study of blood T cell repertoires in COVID-19. The assay was immunoSEQ multiplex PCR, and TCRdb's table has in-frame clones only and misses some. The sample holds roughly 230,000 clones; 80% to 90% are singletons and the top ten take more than 6.5%. The specimen was peripheral blood. The source is a man aged 40-49 years with active or convalescent COVID-19.

The rearrangement uses TRBV7-8 and TRBJ1-5; a weak D match, TRBD1 (5 bases). The ends were cut back, 0 bases at V and 1 base at J, with 10 bases in the middle. Germline loops: CDR1 SGHVS, CDR2 FQNEAQ. This CDR3 contains 16 residues. CDR3 residues: CASSLAEGRSNQPQHF. The DNA of the CDR3 is TGTGCCAGCAGCTTAGCGGAGGGACGAAGCAATCAGCCCCAGCATTTT.

The CDR3 region has the DNA TGTGCCAGCAGACTTAACACTGAAGCTTTCTTT. This encodes CASRLNTEAFF. The rearrangement uses TRBV3-1 (or the pseudogene TRBV3-2) and TRBJ1-1; no reliable D call. This CDR3 is 11 amino acids long. Per the germline V gene, CDR1 is LGHDT and CDR2 is YNNKEL (reference sequence). V lost 6 bases, J lost 2 bases, and 4 bases lay in between.

This chain connects TRBV5-3 to TRBJ2-3, with TRBD2 identical over 9 bases. TRBV5-3 is identified as an open reading frame with a role that is uncertain. V lost 3 bases and J lost 6; bases outside the gene matches: 17. This CDR3 has 18 residues. The CDR3 coding sequence is TGTGCCAGAAGCTGCCACCTAAGAGCTAGCGGGAACTTGGATACGCAGTATTTT. It yields the protein CARSCHLRASGNLDTQYF.

This chain joins TRBV30 and TRBJ1-6, with 10 bases matching TRBD1. Unmatched junction bases numbered 8, after V lost 0 bases and J lost 0 bases. The CDR3 has 19 residues. Germline CDR1 reads GTSNPN; CDR2 reads SVGIG (reference sequence). The CDR3 DNA is TGTGCCTGGAGTGTTAGCCTGGACAGGGGGGCCTCCTATAATTCACCCCTCCACTTT. Translation gives CAWSVSLDRGASYNSPLHF.

V and J are TRBV19 and TRBJ1-2; possible D gene TRBD1, 6 bases. V was clipped by 7 bases and J by 8 bases, with 17 bases between them. Germline V gene data show CDR1 as LNHDA and CDR2 as SQIVND (reference sequence). The CDR3 contains 13 residues. The CDR3 loop reads CASTQRGGFGYTF. In DNA form, the CDR3 reads TGTGCCAGTACCCAGAGGGGGGGCTTCGGCTACACCTTC.

The chain combines TRBV11-3 with TRBJ2-7; TRBD1 aligns across 7 bases. Germline V gives CDR1 SGHNT, CDR2 YENEEA. The CDR3 sequence is 15 residues long. The V gene end was trimmed by 6 bases and the J gene end by 3 bases; junction bases not matched to a gene: 11. The CDR3 region is CASRSSTGSNYEQYF. The DNA of the CDR3 is TGTGCCAGCAGGTCATCGACAGGGTCCAACTACGAGCAGTACTTC. The full variable domain, with the rest looked up from reference TRBV11-3 and TRBJ2-7, is EAGVVQSPRYKIIEKKQPVAFWCNPISGHNTLYWYLQNLGQGPELLIRYENEEAVDDSQLPKDRFSAERLKGVDSTLKIQPAELGDSAVYLCASRSSTGSNYEQYFGPGTRLTVT.

This sequence joins TRBV19 and TRBJ2-1; the match to TRBD2 covers 7 bases. V was clipped by 4 bases and J by 7 bases; unmatched bases: 16. CDR1 is LNHDA and CDR2 is SQIVND in the germline V gene (reference sequence). This CDR3 region has 17 residues. CDR3 loop: CASSTLMLAVPSNEQFF. DNA of the CDR3: TGTGCCAGTAGTACCCTAATGCTAGCGGTTCCTAGTAATGAGCAGTTCTTC.

The rearrangement links TRBV3-1 (or the pseudogene TRBV3-2) to TRBJ1-4; D gene uncertain. The V end lost 3 bases, the J end lost 8 bases, and 10 bases lay between the germline ends. The germline V gene encodes CDR1 LGHDT and CDR2 YNNKEL (reference sequence). CDR3 size: 13 residues. The CDR3 spells CASSQRDAEKLFF. The CDR3 DNA follows: TGTGCCAGCAGCCAGAGGGATGCGGAAAAACTGTTTTTT.

The sample holds a few counts of this clone. DNA of the CDR3: TGTGCCACTTCCCCTGGGGGGGCGATGGACACCATATATTTT. This codes for CATSPGGAMDTIYF. The chain has TRBV24-1 and TRBJ1-3, with D perhaps TRBD1 (6 bases). With 10 bases removed from V and 8 bases from J, the gap between germline ends came to 20 bases. This CDR3 comprises 14 residues. CDR1 and CDR2 (germline): KGHDR, SFDVKD.

The CDR3 region is CASSLIPTEGQKLFF. The CDR3, as DNA: TGCGCCAGCAGCCTGATACCGACAGAAGGCCAAAAACTGTTTTTT. The V and J genes are TRBV5-1 and TRBJ1-4; the D gene is possibly TRBD1 (5 bases). The length of the CDR3 is 15 residues. Germline V gives CDR1 SGHRS, CDR2 YFSETQ. The V and J ends lost 4 bases and 9 bases respectively, with 19 bases between them.

The CDR3 protein is CASSQEPRQSYTF. The CDR3 DNA follows: TGTGCCAGCAGCCAAGAGCCGCGACAGAGCTACACCTTC. The V gene is TRBV14, the J gene TRBJ1-2; tentative D call: TRBD1 (5 bases). The CDR3 runs 13 residues. With 0 bases removed from V and 9 bases from J, the gap between germline ends came to 11 bases. CDR1 SGHDN and CDR2 FVKESK come from the germline V gene.

This chain joins TRBV2 and TRBJ1-1, with a possible D match to TRBD1 (6 bases). Trimming shortened V by 1 base and J by 6 bases, and 18 bases separated the two germline ends. Germline values: CDR1 SNHLY, CDR2 FYNNEI. The CDR3 runs to 16 residues. As DNA, the CDR3 is TGTGCCAGCAGTGAAGGTGATACAGGGAATTTCGCTGAAGCTTTCTTT. Protein sequence: CASSEGDTGNFAEAFF.

The chain carries TRBV9 and TRBJ1-1; 7 nucleotides align to TRBD1. CDR1 and CDR2 (germline): SGDLS, YYNGEE. The V and J ends lost 4 bases and 5 bases, in that order; junction bases with no gene match: 11. This CDR3 region has 15 residues. CDR3 loop: CASSPRQGRVTEAFF. Written as DNA, the CDR3 is TGTGCCAGCAGCCCTCGACAGGGTCGGGTTACTGAAGCTTTCTTT.

The V gene is TRBV11-3, the J gene TRBJ2-1; 11 nucleotides align to TRBD2. Trimming at V came to 6 bases and at J to 4 bases, leaving 5 bases not matched to a gene. The CDR3 runs 15 residues. Germline-derived CDR1 and CDR2 are SGHNT and YENEEA. The CDR3 DNA follows: TGTGCCAGCAGTTCCGGGACTAGCGGTTACAATGAGCAGTTCTTC. Translating gives CASSSGTSGYNEQFF.

The rearrangement uses TRBV27 and TRBJ1-1; 8 nucleotides line up with TRBD1. The V gene's germline CDR1 is MNHEY and CDR2 SMNVEV (reference sequence). With 5 bases clipped from V and 4 bases from J, the junction kept 9 bases outside the gene matches. The CDR3 extends over 15 amino acids. The CDR3 DNA follows: TGTGCCAGCAGTGGCCGGGACAGGCTTTTCACTGAAGCTTTCTTT. Protein: CASSGRDRLFTEAFF.

The rearrangement joins TRBV7-9 to TRBJ2-7; TRBD1 matches at 7 bases. Germline CDR1 reads SEHNR; CDR2 reads FQNEAQ (reference sequence). The length of the CDR3 is 13 residues. Losses at the gene ends were 4 bases for V and 3 bases for J; bases not matched to a gene: 3. Written as DNA, the CDR3 is TGTGCCAGCAGCTCGAGGGACAGCTACGAGCAGTACTTC. The encoded protein is CASSSRDSYEQYF.

The gene calls are TRBV6-6 and TRBJ2-5; TRBD1 matches at 8 bases. CDR3 size: 16 residues. In germline, CDR1 is MNHNY, CDR2 SVGAGI (reference sequence). V lost 6 bases and J lost 1; bases outside the gene matches: 10. CDR3 in amino acids: CASSRIGQGPQETQYF. DNA of the CDR3: TGTGCCAGCAGCCGTATCGGACAGGGACCCCAAGAGACCCAGTACTTC.

The chain employs TRBV5-1 and TRBJ2-1, with a weak D call TRBD2 (6 bases). Per germline, CDR1 SGHRS and CDR2 YFSETQ. CDR3 length equals 15 residues. Trimming removed 4 bases from V and 7 bases from J, with 18 bases in between. CDR3 sequence (DNA): TGCGCCAGCAGCCCGGGGGACTCCACTACAAATGAGCAGTTCTTC. As protein: CASSPGDSTTNEQFF.

Only a few counts were recorded for this clone. The chain joins TRBV18 to TRBJ1-1, with D maybe TRBD1 (6 bases). CDR3 length: 17 amino acids. V was pared by 6 bases and J by 3 bases, with 23 bases between. Per the germline V gene, CDR1 is KGHSH and CDR2 is LQKENI. The CDR3 DNA is TGTGCCAGCTCCCCGTCGGGGGGCAGCCAGGGTTACACTGAAGCTTTCTTT. Protein product: CASSPSGGSQGYTEAFF.

The chain joins TRBV7-3 to TRBJ2-7; D possibly corresponds to TRBD1 (6 bases). Trimming shortened V by 5 bases and J by 6 bases, and 14 bases separated the two germline ends. Per germline, CDR1 SGHTA and CDR2 FQGTGA. The CDR3 consists of 13 residues. The CDR3 loop is CASSIAGASEQYF. CDR3 DNA sequence: TGTGCCAGCAGCATCGCAGGGGCAAGCGAGCAGTACTTC.

CDR3 protein: CASSFQGLSNNEQFF. In nucleotides, the CDR3 is TGTGCCAGCAGCTTTCAGGGACTATCCAACAATGAGCAGTTCTTC. The chain is built from TRBV3-1 (or the pseudogene TRBV3-2) and TRBJ2-1; 7 bases match TRBD2. This CDR3 has 15 amino acids. Germline-derived CDR1 and CDR2 are LGHDT and YNNKEL (reference sequence). Germline trimming cut 5 bases from V and 5 bases from J; bases unmatched to any gene: 9.

The chain employs TRBV10-2 and TRBJ2-3; D is unclear. The V and J ends lost 0 bases and 0 bases respectively, with 7 bases between them. Germline V CDR1 and CDR2: WSHSY, SAAADI. This CDR3 region has 15 residues. Written as DNA, the CDR3 is TGCGCCAGCAGTGAGTCACCTACTAGCACAGATACGCAGTATTTT. Translating gives CASSESPTSTDTQYF.

The chain couples TRBV5-1 to TRBJ2-1; TRBD2 matches 7 bases. V gave up 0 bases and J gave up 0 bases; unmatched junction bases: 6. In germline, CDR1 is SGHRS, CDR2 YFSETQ. The CDR3 is made up of 17 amino acids. The CDR3 protein is CASSLGGSFSSYNEQFF. The DNA of the CDR3 is TGCGCCAGCAGCTTGGGCGGGAGTTTTAGCTCCTACAATGAGCAGTTCTTC.

This chain connects TRBV5-1 to TRBJ2-2; 9 bases match TRBD1. CDR1 SGHRS and CDR2 YFSETQ come from the germline V gene. V shed 0 bases and J 5 bases; nucleotides not matched to a gene: 2. The CDR3 sequence is 15 residues long. CDR3 in amino acids: CASSLVGQGTGELFF. The CDR3 coding sequence is TGCGCCAGCAGCTTGGTAGGACAGGGGACCGGGGAGCTGTTTTTT.